This passage covers 9 T cell receptor beta chains from one sample sequenced in a study of blood T cell repertoires in COVID-19. The data were produced by immunoSEQ multiplex PCR, yet TCRdb's version contains in-frame clones alone and is incomplete. The sample shows 9,500 to 15,000 clones, 85% to 90% of them seen only once. Material for sequencing was peripheral blood. The receptor source for this set is a human donor in a cohort sampled during active COVID-19.

The rearrangement links TRBV6-5 to TRBJ1-5; D not certain. CDR1 is MNHEY, CDR2 SVGAGI, per germline. V lost 8 bases and J 0 bases, leaving 8 bases between the germline ends. The CDR3 consists of 13 residues. CDR3 protein: CASLTNSNQPQHF. CDR3 coding DNA: TGTGCCAGCTTGACAAATAGCAATCAGCCCCAGCATTTT.

The DNA for the CDR3 is TGTGCCAGCAGTTCCGCGACTAGCGGGGTGAATGAGCAGTTCTTC. It codes for CASSSATSGVNEQFF. The chain uses TRBV6-2 or TRBV6-3 and TRBJ2-1; 11 nucleotides agree with TRBD2. Germline assignment: CDR1 MNHEY and CDR2 SVGEGT. This CDR3 region has 15 residues. After removal of 4 bases from V and 7 bases from J, the junction contained 6 bases not matched to a gene.

The V gene is TRBV5-1, the J gene TRBJ2-3; 9 nucleotides align to TRBD1. The CDR3 loop spans 15 amino acids. Trimming cost V 5 bases and J 11 bases; bases outside gene matches: 15. Germline CDR1 SGHRS, CDR2 YFSETQ. This chain's CDR3 is CASRWAYRGPVGQYF. CDR3 DNA: TGCGCCAGCAGGTGGGCCTACAGGGGGCCCGTTGGGCAGTATTTT.

The chain employs TRBV15 and TRBJ2-3, with TRBD1 identical over 9 bases. The germline gives CDR1 LNHNV, CDR2 YYDKDF (reference sequence). The V gene end was trimmed by 6 bases and the J gene end by 4 bases; junction bases not matched to a gene: 8. The CDR3 runs to 15 residues. This CDR3 is CATRDRDRVSDTQYF. In nucleotides, the CDR3 is TGTGCCACCAGAGACCGGGACAGGGTTTCAGATACGCAGTATTTT.

CDR3 amino acids: CASSHRVGGGGGELFF. In DNA, the CDR3 is TGTGCCAGCAGCCACCGAGTAGGGGGCGGAGGCGGGGAGCTGTTTTTT. The V gene is TRBV7-9, the J gene TRBJ2-2; 7 nucleotides match TRBD1. The germline gives CDR1 SEHNR, CDR2 FQNEAQ (reference sequence). With 5 bases clipped from V and 7 bases from J, the junction kept 13 bases outside the gene matches. The CDR3 length is 16 residues.

The J gene is TRBJ1-4, the V gene TRBV11-2, with 7 bases identical to TRBD1. Losses at the gene ends were 4 bases for V and 10 bases for J; bases not matched to a gene: 6. CDR3 length: 13 amino acids. The germline V gene has CDR1 SGHAT and CDR2 FQNNGV. For the CDR3, the DNA is TGTGCCAGCAGCTCAGGGGGAATCCGAAAACTGTTTTTT. Amino acids: CASSSGGIRKLFF.

The chain joins TRBV30 to TRBJ2-1; TRBD2 aligns across 8 bases. V was clipped by 1 base and J by 1 base; unmatched bases: 6. Germline assignment: CDR1 GTSNPN and CDR2 SVGIG (reference sequence). CDR3 length: 16 amino acids. CDR3 in amino acids: CAWSAGGGFSYNEQFF. The DNA for the CDR3 is TGTGCCTGGAGTGCCGGCGGGGGGTTTTCCTACAATGAGCAGTTCTTC.

The rearrangement uses TRBV6-6 and TRBJ2-7; TRBD2 matches at 7 bases. Per germline, CDR1 MNHNY and CDR2 SVGAGI (reference sequence). With V trimmed by 5 bases and J by 0 bases, 10 bases remained unmatched. The CDR3 is 16 amino acids. The CDR3 DNA reads TGTGCCAGCAGTCCACAAGGTCGGACTAGCTCCTACGAGCAGTACTTC. Translation: CASSPQGRTSSYEQYF.

This chain uses TRBV7-2 with TRBJ2-5, with 9 positions matching TRBD1. J gave up 6 bases and V 1 base, and 12 bases lay outside the gene matches. CDR3 length: 17 amino acids. Germline V gene data show CDR1 as SGHTA and CDR2 as FQGNSA. The CDR3 here is CASSLDLGGTGLQTQYF. In DNA, the CDR3 is TGTGCCAGCAGCTTAGATCTGGGTGGGACAGGGCTGCAGACCCAGTACTTC.